The clone carrying this T cell receptor (beta chain) was recorded many times. Its antigen is still unknown. This specimen belongs to a study of T-cell reconstitution after alpha-beta-depleted transplantation in children. General study points: After transplant, high TCRbeta diversity at day 60 in some patients arose from surviving recipient T cells and thymic progenitors. T-cell numbers and diversity one year post-transplant derived largely from freshly generated T cells. Reportedly, only several hundred clones from non-depleted graft cells drove alpha-beta T-cell counts at about two months.

A TCRbeta library incorporating unique molecular identifiers was prepared. TCRdb reanalysed the PCR reads using MiXCR and keeps one entry per CDR3 protein. This table holds about 240,000 distinct CDR3 sequences, about 25% found once. J lost 5 bases, V lost 4 bases, and 5 bases had no gene match. The CDR3 length is 13 residues. Germline V lookup: CDR1 SQVTM, CDR2 ANQGSEA. The origin of this receptor is a girl aged 2-10 years with Fanconi anemia, due to receive a stem cell transplant. The chain links TRBV29-1 to TRBJ2-3; 8 bases fit TRBD2. The sequencing here drew on PBMCs, taken before TCRalphabeta/CD19-depleted stem cell transplant. CDR3 amino acids: CSVVRGGQDTQYF. CDR3 nucleotide sequence: TGCAGCGTTGTCCGGGGGGGACAAGATACGCAGTATTTT.